The present TCR beta chain was sequenced within a study of metastatic and nonmetastatic thyroid tumors. This clone came up many times. Deletions cut 0 bases from V and 6 bases from J, with 17 bases between. The germline CDR1 and CDR2 sequences are MNHEY and SVGAGI. The CDR3 length is 16 residues. Each patient came to thyroid surgery without any prior treatment (of any kind). As processed by the authors: Variation in CDR3 across clinicopathological groups served as the basis for constructing a distant-metastasis classifier in papillary thyroid cancer. TCRdb re-clonotyped the PCR reads via MiXCR. TCRdb assigned the V and J calls; the authors' analysis was not used. The sample includes about 9,100 clones, about 20% of them seen just once.

This TCR derives from a female donor with papillary thyroid cancer or a benign thyroid nodule (not recorded which). Some clones in this sample may be carry-over from other donors' samples. The chain employs TRBV6-5 and TRBJ2-5; D possibly uses TRBD1 or TRBD2 (7 bases each). Sequenced sample: adjacent normal tissue. As DNA, the CDR3 is TGTGCCAGCAGTTACTCGATGTCAGGGGGGGCTAAGACCCAGTACTTC. Translated, it gives CASSYSMSGGAKTQYF.